In its sample, the clone carrying this T cell receptor (beta chain) was seen a few times. As yet, its antigen is unknown. The sampling schedule covered blood at baseline, cycle 4 day 1, and cycle 7 day 1. The assay was immunoSEQ multiplex PCR, and TCRdb's table has in-frame clones only and misses some. The table has roughly 75,000 clones, about 93% seen once. The sample comes from a study of OX40 agonist ivuxolimab in advanced cancers. Study-wide background: Ivuxolimab, an antibody that agonizes OX40 (CD134), was administered to the patients. Three patients responded partially, comprising one with hepatocellular carcinoma and two with cutaneous melanoma.

Broader study findings: Partial responders receiving 0.1-3.0 mg/kg showed among the lowest clonal expansion.

CDR3 length: 17 residues. From germline, CDR1 is SGHAT and CDR2 FQDESV (reference sequence). V lost 1 base to trimming and J lost 7 bases; unmatched junction nucleotides: 10. This material consisted of CD4+ or CD8+ T cells sorted from blood, taken in a trial of the OX40 agonist ivuxolimab. The chain couples TRBV11-1 to TRBJ2-2; 9 nucleotides agree with TRBD2. This TCR derives from an adult with an advanced solid tumor such as melanoma, head and neck, liver or kidney cancer. The CDR3 reads CASSLVKGLAVYGELFF. The CDR3 DNA reads TGTGCCAGCAGCTTAGTAAAGGGACTAGCAGTTTACGGGGAGCTGTTTTTT.